These 13 T cell receptor beta chains were sequenced from one sample in a study of cytomegalovirus exposure and HLA in healthy donors. Vbeta (60) and Jbeta (13) primers were used in the PCR. Method: immunoSEQ multiplex PCR; TCRdb's copy keeps in-frame clones and lacks some. Of some 150,000 clones in the sample, roughly four fifths are singletons; the top ten hold about 13%. Sequencing was carried out using PBMCs. The receptors here all came from a woman aged 45 to 65 in good health and CMV-seronegative.

The CDR3 sequence is CASAYRGNTEAFF. The CDR3 nucleotides read TGTGCCAGCGCCTACAGGGGGAACACTGAAGCTTTCTTT. V gene TRBV27 combines with J gene TRBJ1-1; TRBD1 aligns across 7 bases. The CDR3 has 13 amino acids. Germline values: CDR1 MNHEY, CDR2 SMNVEV (reference sequence). The J segment lost 1 base and the V segment lost 8 bases, leaving 4 bases of the junction unmatched.

This clone was counted a few times. This chain links TRBV6-5 with TRBJ2-7; TRBD2 agrees at 13 bases. Trimming took 0 bases from V and 7 from J; bases not matched to a gene: 6. This CDR3 region has 16 residues. Looked up from germline, CDR1 is MNHEY and CDR2 is SVGAGI. The CDR3 region has the DNA TGTGCCAGCAGTTACTCAAGGACTAGCGGGGGAGATGAGCAGTACTTC. This encodes CASSYSRTSGGDEQYF.

The chain links TRBV5-1 to TRBJ2-7; unclear D gene. This CDR3 contains 16 residues. V was trimmed by 4 bases and J by 1 base, leaving 18 bases between them. Germline values: CDR1 SGHRS, CDR2 YFSETQ. Written as DNA, the CDR3 is TGCGCCAGCAGCCTAGGTGGCGGAAGCCTTTCCTACGAGCAGTACTTC. Protein: CASSLGGGSLSYEQYF.

V is TRBV15 and J is TRBJ2-7; tentative D call: TRBD1 (5 bases). V lost 3 bases and J 2 bases, leaving 8 bases between the germline ends. CDR1 and CDR2 (germline): LNHNV, YYDKDF (reference sequence). This CDR3 has 13 amino acids. CDR3 sequence reads: CATSRDTAYEQYF. The CDR3 DNA reads TGTGCCACCAGCAGGGACACCGCCTACGAGCAGTACTTC. Variable domain in full (rest from reference TRBV15 and TRBJ2-7): DAMVIQNPRYQVTQFGKPVTLSCSQTLNHNVMYWYQQKSSQAPKLLFHYYDKDFNNEADTPDNFQSRRPNTSFCFLDIRSPGLGDTAMYLCATSRDTAYEQYFGPGTRLTVT.

The chain is built from TRBV5-1 and TRBJ2-6; D unclear. In germline, CDR1 is SGHRS, CDR2 YFSETQ. V dropped 0 bases and J dropped 4 bases, with 8 bases sitting between them. This CDR3 comprises 15 residues. Here the CDR3 DNA reads TGCGCCAGCAGCTTGGGTCTAACGGGGGCCAACGTCCTGACTTTC. This translates into CASSLGLTGANVLTF.

The V call is TRBV5-6, the J call TRBJ2-5; 8 bases map to TRBD2. The CDR3 runs 14 residues. The junction had 6 bases not matched to a gene; V was cut back by 3 bases and J by 5 bases. Looked up from germline, CDR1 is SGHDT and CDR2 is YYEEEE. The CDR3 DNA sequence: TGTGCCAGCAGCTCCCCGGCTAGCGGGGAGACCCAGTACTTC. Protein product: CASSSPASGETQYF.

The J gene is TRBJ2-1, the V gene TRBV28; 14 bases are a match to TRBD2. V lost 4 bases to trimming and J lost 10 bases; unmatched junction nucleotides: 6. This CDR3 contains 15 residues. The germline V gene has CDR1 MDHEN and CDR2 SYDVKM. This CDR3 is CASSSPGLAGAEQFF. Written as DNA, the CDR3 is TGTGCCAGCAGTTCCCCGGGACTAGCGGGAGCCGAGCAGTTCTTC.

The chain couples TRBV18 to TRBJ2-3; maybe TRBD2 (5 bases). The CDR3 covers 15 residues. CDR1 and CDR2 from the germline V gene are KGHSH and LQKENI. The V and J ends lost 6 bases and 0 bases respectively, with 13 bases between them. The CDR3 nucleotides read TGTGCCAGCTCCGCCCTAGCATCAAGCACAGATACGCAGTATTTT. Encoded protein: CASSALASSTDTQYF.

A few counts support this clone. The chain links TRBV7-6 to TRBJ2-2; the D gene is possibly TRBD2 (5 bases). In germline, CDR1 is SGHVS, CDR2 FNYEAQ. The CDR3 contains 17 residues. V was pared by 5 bases and J by 0 bases, with 16 bases between. For the CDR3, the DNA is TGTGCCAGCAGCCTCCTACGAGCGGCTTCGAACACCGGGGAGCTGTTTTTT. This gives the protein CASSLLRAASNTGELFF.

The V and J genes are TRBV19 and TRBJ2-7; 8 bases agree with TRBD1. The CDR3 loop spans 13 amino acids. Germline lookup yields CDR1 LNHDA and CDR2 SQIVND (reference sequence). V was clipped by 4 bases and J by 4 bases; unmatched bases: 3. The CDR3, as DNA: TGTGCCAGTAGTACGACAGGGGAGTACGAGCAGTACTTC. The encoded protein is CASSTTGEYEQYF.

The rearrangement joins TRBV5-4 to TRBJ1-2, with 12 bases lining up with TRBD1. Looked up from germline, CDR1 is SGHNT and CDR2 is YYREEE (reference sequence). Trimming removed 6 bases from V and 7 bases from J; junction bases left unmatched: 4. This CDR3 has 13 residues. In DNA form, the CDR3 reads TGTGCCAGCATGGGACAGGGGGCCGGTGGCTACACCTTC. Translating gives CASMGQGAGGYTF.

The chain joins TRBV11-2 to TRBJ2-1; no reliable D call. V was trimmed by 0 bases and J by 7 bases, leaving 10 bases between them. The CDR3 spans 14 residues. Per the germline V gene, CDR1 is SGHAT and CDR2 is FQNNGV. The CDR3 coding sequence is TGTGCCAGCAGCTTAGAGTGGCGGCAGAATGAGCAGTTCTTC. The encoded protein is CASSLEWRQNEQFF.

The J gene is TRBJ1-4, the V gene TRBV18, with D tentatively TRBD1 (5 bases). The germline CDR1 and CDR2 sequences are KGHSH and LQKENI. The CDR3 length is 14 residues. The V end was cut by 3 bases, the J end by 7 bases, with 12 bases between. The chain's CDR3 is CASSPLAQGEKLFF. The CDR3 DNA sequence: TGTGCCAGCTCACCTTTGGCGCAGGGTGAAAAACTGTTTTTT. The entire variable domain, with the rest obtained from reference TRBV18 and TRBJ1-4, is as follows: NAGVMQNPRHLVRRRGQEARLRCSPMKGHSHVYWYRQLPEEGLKFMVYLQKENIIDESGMPKERFSAEFPKEGPSILRIQQVVRGDSAAYFCASSPLAQGEKLFFGSGTQLSVL.